This T cell receptor (beta chain) was recovered during a study of shared clonotypes between healthy human individuals. Study at large: There were three CD4 naive, three CD4 memory, two CD8 naive and one CD8 memory plates per donor.

Germline lookup yields CDR1 WNHNN and CDR2 SYGVQD (reference sequence). The CDR3 sequence is 14 residues long. Trimming took off 5 bases at V and 1 base at J, with 11 bases between the two ends. Donors were healthy HIV-negative adults without recent acute infections or vaccinations. Every contributor of samples was a Caucasian grown-up residing in Nashville, Tennessee. This table comes from immunoSEQ multiplex PCR, and its TCRdb copy is limited to in-frame clones, with some not included. Counted here are over a million clones, 95% to 97% occurring once; the ten biggest clones make up 1% to 1.5%. V gene TRBV10-1 combines with J gene TRBJ2-5, with TRBD2 as a possible D gene (5 bases). This receptor was obtained from a man aged 25 to 40 in good health. Sequencing used naive CD4+ T cells sorted from blood. Subset given: CD45RA+ positively selected. The CDR3 here is CASSRGQLQETQYF. CDR3 nucleotide sequence: TGCGCCAGCAGTCGGGGTCAGCTCCAAGAGACCCAGTACTTC.